This passage covers 25 T cell receptor beta chains from one sample sequenced in a study of shared clonotypes between healthy human individuals. Using immunoSEQ multiplex PCR, the repertoire was profiled, and TCRdb retains in-frame clones only, with some absent. This table has about a million clones, 60% to 85% appearing once. Material: memory CD4+ T cells sorted from blood. As to subset: CD45RA-negative fraction. The receptor source for this set is a man aged 18 to 29 in good health.

This chain joins TRBV6-5 and TRBJ1-1; D possibly corresponds to TRBD1 (5 bases). V lost 5 bases and J lost 4, with 17 bases in between. CDR1 MNHEY and CDR2 SVGAGI come from the germline V gene. The CDR3 runs to 15 residues. CDR3 DNA sequence: TGTGCCAGCAGTCGGGCCCAGGAGGGGCTCACTGAAGCTTTCTTT. It codes for CASSRAQEGLTEAFF.

The V call is TRBV5-4, the J call TRBJ2-5; possibly TRBD1 for D (5 bases). The germline V and J ends were trimmed by 2 bases and 4 bases, with 15 bases remaining between them. Germline CDR1 reads SGHNT; CDR2 reads YYREEE (reference sequence). The CDR3 totals 15 residues. CDR3 DNA sequence: TGTGCCAGCAGCTTTGAGGACATAGGAAGAGAGACCCAGTACTTC. Its protein is CASSFEDIGRETQYF.

About this clone: One end of the junction varies from germline; a read error may be responsible. V is TRBV14 and J is TRBJ2-5, with 11 bases identical to TRBD2. Germline CDR1 and CDR2: SGHDN and FVKESK. This CDR3 has 15 amino acids. CDR3 DNA sequence: TGTACCAGCAGCCTTAGCGGGAGGGGTAAAGAGACCCAGTACTTC. It yields the protein CTSSLSGRGKETQYF. The full variable domain, completed using reference TRBV14 and TRBJ2-5, is EAGVTQFPSHSVIEKGQTVTLRCDPISGHDNLYWYRRVMGKEIKFLLHFVKESKQDESGMPNNRFLAERTGGTYSTLKVQPAELEDSGVYFCTSSLSGRGKETQYFGPGTRLLVL.

About this clone: A much larger clonotype is one base distant, so this may be a read error. The gene calls are TRBV11-2 and TRBJ2-2, with a weak D call TRBD2 (6 bases). CDR3 size: 13 residues. Trimming took off 3 bases at V and 5 bases at J, with 7 bases between the two ends. CDR1 and CDR2 (germline): SGHAT, FQNNGV. DNA of the CDR3: TGTGCCAGCAGCTTGGAGGGGACCGGGGAGCTGTTTTTT. Translating gives CASSLEGTGELFF.

This clone has more than one count but fewer than ten. J is TRBJ1-5 and V is TRBV30; the match to TRBD1 covers 7 bases. The germline gives CDR1 GTSNPN, CDR2 SVGIG (reference sequence). The CDR3 runs to 13 residues. With 4 bases clipped from V and 3 bases from J, the junction kept 3 bases outside the gene matches. CDR3 sequence reads: CAWTEGANQPQHF. The CDR3 DNA sequence: TGTGCCTGGACTGAGGGGGCCAATCAGCCCCAGCATTTT.

The V call is TRBV2, the J call TRBJ2-3; D uncertain. The CDR3 loop spans 13 amino acids. Germline CDR1 is SNHLY and CDR2 is FYNNEI. The ends were cut back, 3 bases at V and 5 bases at J, with 9 bases in the middle. This CDR3 is CASSDGTRDTQYF. As DNA, the CDR3 is TGTGCCAGCAGTGATGGTACAAGAGATACGCAGTATTTT.

This chain connects TRBV9 to TRBJ2-2, with a weak D call TRBD2 (5 bases). The CDR3 extends over 12 amino acids. V was cut by 4 bases and J by 7 bases, with 8 bases left in between. Germline CDR1 and CDR2: SGDLS and YYNGEE. CDR3 sequence: CASSPGDGELFF. DNA for the CDR3: TGTGCCAGCAGCCCCGGGGACGGGGAGCTGTTTTTT.

This clone was detected a few times. Written as DNA, the CDR3 is TGTGCCTGGAGTTCCGGGACAGGTTACACCGGGGAGCTGTTTTTT. The encoded protein is CAWSSGTGYTGELFF. The V gene is TRBV30, the J gene TRBJ2-2; 8 bases match TRBD1. Trimming removed 2 bases from V and 3 bases from J; junction bases left unmatched: 5. The CDR3 totals 15 residues. CDR1 is GTSNPN and CDR2 is SVGIG in the germline V gene (reference sequence).

The chain combines TRBV4-2 with TRBJ1-6; no definite D call. Per germline, CDR1 LGHNA and CDR2 YNFKEQ. CDR3 length: 14 amino acids. V lost 4 bases and J 7 bases, leaving 11 bases between the germline ends. For the CDR3, the DNA is TGTGCCAGCAGCCCCAACCCGGCAAATTCACCCCTCCACTTT. It encodes CASSPNPANSPLHF.

V usage is TRBV7-8 and J usage is TRBJ2-2, with D possibly TRBD2 on 5 matching bases. The germline CDR1 and CDR2 sequences are SGHVS and FQNEAQ. This CDR3 has 16 amino acids. The V end was cut by 3 bases, the J end by 3 bases, with 14 bases between. The DNA of the CDR3 is TGTGCCAGCAGCTTTAGAGGAGGCGGATACACCGGGGAGCTGTTTTTT. Protein sequence: CASSFRGGGYTGELFF.

This clone has just one count. The V gene is TRBV19, the J gene TRBJ2-1; 11 nucleotides match TRBD2. The CDR3 length is 16 residues. Trimming took 7 bases from V and 5 from J; bases not matched to a gene: 10. Germline CDR1 LNHDA, CDR2 SQIVND (reference sequence). The CDR3 DNA sequence: TGTGCCAGTACCGGCCGCCTAGCGGGGGGCAACAATGAGCAGTTCTTC. Translated: CASTGRLAGGNNEQFF.

This clone was detected a few times. This chain connects TRBV9 to TRBJ2-5, with D uncertain. The CDR3 loop spans 11 amino acids. Trimming pared 6 bases from V and 7 bases from J, leaving 10 bases between. Germline assignment: CDR1 SGDLS and CDR2 YYNGEE. In DNA form, the CDR3 reads TGTGCCAGCACCGGATGGGGGACCCAGTACTTC. Residues: CASTGWGTQYF.

V usage is TRBV7-9 and J usage is TRBJ1-2; D uncertain. The CDR3 has 11 amino acids. Germline V lookup: CDR1 SEHNR, CDR2 FQNEAQ (reference sequence). V lost 2 bases and J lost 8, with 6 bases in between. CDR3 coding DNA: TGTGCCAGCAGCTTATCACACGGCTACACCTTC. It translates to CASSLSHGYTF.

The chain has TRBV5-1 and TRBJ1-4; D ambiguous. Germline CDR1 is SGHRS and CDR2 is YFSETQ. The CDR3 sequence is 15 residues long. Trimming removed 0 bases at V and 0 bases at J, with 6 bases between. The chain's CDR3 is CASSLGPSTNEKLFF. DNA for the CDR3: TGCGCCAGCAGCTTGGGACCGTCAACTAATGAAAAACTGTTTTTT.

V is TRBV7-9 and J is TRBJ1-6; D is uncertain. The CDR3 has 14 amino acids. The germline CDR1 and CDR2 sequences are SEHNR and FQNEAQ (reference sequence). Trimming left V 1 base short and J 10 bases short, with 11 bases between. CDR3 bases: TGTGCCAGCAGCTTAGAAAACATAGGGTCACCCCTCCACTTT. Translation gives CASSLENIGSPLHF. The full variable domain, with the rest looked up from reference TRBV7-9 and TRBJ1-6, is DTGVSQNPRHKITKRGQNVTFRCDPISEHNRLYWYRQTLGQGPEFLTYFQNEAQLEKSRLLSDRFSAERPKGSFSTLEIQRTEQGDSAMYLCASSLENIGSPLHFGNGTRLTVT.

This rearrangement joins TRBV2 to TRBJ1-6; D ambiguous. The CDR3 sequence is 12 residues long. CDR1 SNHLY and CDR2 FYNNEI come from the germline V gene. V was pared by 8 bases and J by 7 bases, with 9 bases between. The CDR3 DNA is TGTGCCAGCGGGATGGGGAATTCACCCCTCCACTTT. As protein: CASGMGNSPLHF.

A remark on this clone: Other DNA sequences of this sample code for an identical CDR3. The chain couples TRBV5-4 to TRBJ2-3, with a possible D match to TRBD2 (6 bases). The CDR3 runs to 14 residues. Trimming took 5 bases from V and 0 from J, leaving 10 bases between them. The germline V gene encodes CDR1 SGHNT and CDR2 YYREEE (reference sequence). CDR3 residues: CASSSSGSTDTQYF. The CDR3 nucleotides read TGTGCCAGCAGTTCCAGCGGGAGCACAGATACGCAGTATTTT.

Turning to this clone: At one end the junction does not follow the germline gene, possibly because of a read error. The chain links TRBV4-1 to TRBJ1-4, with D unclear. CDR1 is MGHRA and CDR2 is YSYEKL in the germline V gene. The CDR3 is 12 residues long. The chain's CDR3 is CASSQDWAIQVF. In nucleotides, the CDR3 is TGCGCCAGCAGCCAAGATTGGGCAATACAAGTTTTT.

The chain combines TRBV11-1 with TRBJ2-5, with TRBD2 identical over 8 bases. Germline-derived CDR1 and CDR2 are SGHAT and FQDESV (reference sequence). Trimming cost V 2 bases and J 4 bases; bases outside gene matches: 3. The CDR3 is 14 residues long. The CDR3 here is CASSLSLAGETQYF. As DNA, the CDR3 is TGTGCCAGCAGCTTATCTCTAGCGGGAGAGACCCAGTACTTC. The whole variable domain, filled in from reference TRBV11-1 and TRBJ2-5, reads EAEVAQSPRYKITEKSQAVAFWCDPISGHATLYWYRQILGQGPELLVQFQDESVVDDSQLPKDRFSAERLKGVDSTLKIQPAELGDSAMYLCASSLSLAGETQYFGPGTRLLVL.

The gene calls are TRBV2 and TRBJ2-7; 7 bases are shared with TRBD2. With 6 bases clipped from V and 2 bases from J, the junction kept 7 bases outside the gene matches. The CDR3 is made up of 14 amino acids. Germline lookup yields CDR1 SNHLY and CDR2 FYNNEI. The CDR3 spells CASSGASGAYEQYF. The CDR3, as DNA: TGTGCCAGCAGCGGGGCTAGCGGCGCCTACGAGCAGTACTTC.

This clone was seen a single time. This clone may be a read error of a much larger clone one base away. The gene calls are TRBV7-2 and TRBJ1-4; 7 bases are shared with TRBD1. The CDR3 loop spans 14 amino acids. Germline CDR1 and CDR2: SGHTA and FQGNSA. J gave up 7 bases and V 1 base, and 3 bases lay outside the gene matches. As DNA, the CDR3 is TGTGCCAGCAGCTTAGGAGGGGGCGTTGAAAAACTGTTTTTT. It translates to CASSLGGGVEKLFF.

Concerning this clone: This clone may be a read error of a much larger clone one base away. Other DNA sequences from this sample encode an identical CDR3 as well. The CDR3 bases are TGTGCCAGCAGTACAGGGGGCACTGAAGCTTTCTTT. Protein product: CASSTGGTEAFF. This chain joins TRBV6-6 and TRBJ1-1; 8 bases line up with TRBD1. Germline loops: CDR1 MNHNY, CDR2 SVGAGI (reference sequence). The CDR3 is made up of 12 amino acids. After removal of 5 bases from V and 4 bases from J, the junction contained 0 bases not matched to a gene.

V and J are TRBV6-1 and TRBJ2-3; no clear D. The CDR3 sequence is 12 residues long. V was trimmed by 5 bases and J by 7 bases, leaving 10 bases between them. The germline CDR1 and CDR2 sequences are MNHNS and SASEGT. CDR3 region: CASSFTEYTQYF. For the CDR3, the DNA is TGTGCCAGCAGTTTTACAGAATATACGCAGTATTTT.

This chain uses TRBV27 with TRBJ2-7; D gene ambiguous. The V gene lost 3 bases and the J gene lost 7 bases, with 13 bases spanning the gap. The CDR3 sequence is 13 residues long. Germline lookup yields CDR1 MNHEY and CDR2 SMNVEV (reference sequence). The CDR3 spells CASSLGRSLEQYF. The CDR3 DNA follows: TGTGCCAGCAGTTTGGGCAGGAGTTTAGAGCAGTACTTC.

The rearrangement joins TRBV7-2 to TRBJ2-5; 11 bases agree with TRBD1. The V gene end was trimmed by 7 bases and the J gene end by 5 bases; junction bases not matched to a gene: 9. The CDR3 consists of 15 residues. Germline CDR1 SGHTA, CDR2 FQGNSA. The CDR3 loop is CASNHGQGARETQYF. CDR3 sequence (DNA): TGTGCCAGCAACCACGGACAGGGGGCGCGGGAGACCCAGTACTTC.